This T cell receptor (beta chain) is drawn from a study of T cells after posttransplantation cyclophosphamide. General study findings and limits: TRB overlap between skin or GI tissue T cells and blood was limited. TRB clonality was highly associated with recipient CMV seropositivity and reactivation. Later blood repertoires were often dominated by clones from the donor CD8+ memory compartment.

This clone was seen repeatedly, ten times or more. The antigen is unknown. Generated by immunoSEQ multiplex PCR, the TCRdb table keeps only in-frame clones and is missing some. The sample includes about 38,000 clones, none of them occurring once. Germline V gene data show CDR1 as MNHEY and CDR2 as SMNVEV (reference sequence). V lost 6 bases to trimming and J lost 2 bases; unmatched junction nucleotides: 6. This CDR3 has 14 amino acids. The related graft donor's blood sample was taken on the day of bone marrow donation. This sequence originates from a man in his fifties in good health, CMV-negative, and a related stem cell transplant donor. The V and J genes are TRBV27 and TRBJ2-7; 8 bases are shared with TRBD1. What was sequenced was PBMCs. CDR3 residues: CASRSGQGAYEQYF. Here the CDR3 DNA reads TGTGCCAGCAGAAGCGGACAGGGAGCCTACGAGCAGTACTTC.